This T cell receptor (beta chain) was recorded in a study of beta chain features in type 1 diabetes. As for the study in general: Over all samples combined, fewer than 140,000,000 sorted cells were examined.

The CDR3 has 14 residues. Germline loops: CDR1 SGHTA, CDR2 FQGNSA. With 3 bases clipped from V and 3 bases from J, the junction kept 4 bases outside the gene matches. Comment on this clone: As yet, its antigen is unknown.

Over 95% purity was reached by all sorted populations. Overall study results and limits: Naive, central memory and Treg TCRB repertoires seemed to resemble each other more closely in patients than they did in healthy donors.

Isolated RNA was reverse transcribed in full, so expressed TCRB transcripts were sequenced. Libraries were prepared by immunoSEQ multiplex PCR; TCRdb keeps only in-frame clonotypes and omits some of them. The data show 130,000 to 150,000 clones, just over 9% seen once. The chain couples TRBV7-2 to TRBJ2-5; 7 bases line up with TRBD2. This TCR came from a man aged 18 to 30 in good health. The material sequenced was central memory CD4+ T cells from blood. The CDR3 DNA sequence: TGTGCCAGCAGCTTTCTCCGGGGGGAAGAGACCCAGTACTTC. Residues: CASSFLRGEETQYF. The whole variable domain, filled in from reference TRBV7-2 and TRBJ2-5, reads GAGVSQSPSNKVTEKGKDVELRCDPISGHTALYWYRQSLGQGLEFLIYFQGNSAPDKSGLPSDRFSAERTGGSVSTLTIQRTQQEDSAVYLCASSFLRGEETQYFGPGTRLLVL.